This T cell receptor beta chain is drawn from a study of early stage breast cancer tumors. The germline V gene encodes CDR1 GTSNPN and CDR2 SVGIG (reference sequence). CDR3 size: 14 residues. V lost 2 bases, J lost 2 bases, and 0 bases stayed unmatched. In regard to this clone: The antigen remains undetermined.

Generated by immunoSEQ multiplex PCR, the TCRdb table keeps only in-frame clones and is missing some. The sample has 25,000 to 35,000 clones, more than 80% seen once. General study results and limits: Blood repertoires resembled normal breast more than tumor.

The sample comprised blood. The gene calls are TRBV30 and TRBJ2-6; 7 bases map to TRBD1. This TCR came from a person between 55 and 69 years old with breast cancer. CDR3 amino acids: CAWSQGAGANVLTF. The CDR3 coding sequence is TGTGCCTGGAGTCAGGGGGCTGGGGCCAACGTCCTGACTTTC.